This T cell receptor (beta chain) is drawn from a study of CXCR3-negative and CXCR3-positive naive CD8 T cells. For this clonotype: Its specificity is unknown.

The germline V gene has CDR1 ENHRY and CDR2 SYGVKD. This CDR3 spans 15 amino acids. The method, 5' RACE with UMI labels, was used to prepare the TRB cDNA libraries. TCRdb reprocessed the 5' RACE reads; each CDR3 protein has one entry and no DNA is given. Its table records under 85,000 distinct CDR3 sequences. A CD45RO-CCR7+CD27+CD95- phenotype identified naive CD8+ T cells. Findings and limits, study-wide: Naive CXCR3-negative cells resembled naive CXCR3-positive cells in TRBV-TRBJ usage; memory cells differed. Compared with CXCR3-negative naive cells, CXCR3-positive naive cells showed more hydrophobic TRB CDR3s.

This TCR was sampled from a human donor in good health. Some clones in this sample may be carry-over from other donors' samples. V usage is TRBV10-3 and J usage is TRBJ2-7. The source material was naive CXCR3- CD8+ T cells from blood. Subset denoted: CD45RO-CCR7+CD27+CD95- naive CD8+ T cells lacking CXCR3 (TNR3-). CDR3 amino acids: CAISEFQTDPYEQYF.